This T cell receptor beta chain appears in the sequencing data of a study of regulatory T cells in long-lasting Graves disease. CDR3-region Arm-PCR and iRepertoire HTBI primers produced the TCR beta libraries. From the multiplex PCR reads, TCRdb called clonotypes with MiXCR, one entry per CDR3 protein. Of hundreds of thousands of distinct CDR3 sequences listed, roughly 15% are singletons. Details on this clonotype: Its antigen remains unidentified.

As for time point: newly diagnosed GD, antithyroid drugs for less than 3 months. Scientists built the TCR library using RNA that was extracted from PBMCs. Whole-study findings and limits: The researchers studied only peripheral blood, not thyroid tissue.

The sample was also linked to a second study, of T cells in Graves' hyperthyroidism and ophthalmopathy. That study reports: HTBI primers were employed in a first-round RT-PCR of the TCR CDR3.

Sequenced here: peripheral blood mononuclear cells (PBMCs), sampled at new diagnosis, from a patient treated with antithyroid drugs. The origin of this receptor is a woman in her twenties or thirties with Graves disease.

The CDR3 sequence: CASSLGLWVGRAENEQYF. The CDR3 DNA reads TGCGCCAGCAGCTTGGGATTATGGGTCGGGAGGGCCGAGAACGAGCAGTACTTC. The J gene is TRBJ2-7, the V gene TRBV5-1, with 8 bases fitting TRBD2. V gave up 0 bases and J gave up 5 bases; unmatched junction bases: 16. The CDR3 is 18 residues long. The germline CDR1 and CDR2 sequences are SGHRS and YFSETQ.